Listed below are T cell receptor beta chains from one sample, sequenced in a study of T cell changes during pregnancy in multiple sclerosis. Profiled with immunoSEQ multiplex PCR; TCRdb holds only in-frame clones, not every one. The repertoire holds 55,000 to 80,000 clones, with approximately 94% as singletons. The material sequenced was peripheral blood, taken in the third trimester of pregnancy. Receptor source: a female donor with multiple sclerosis, enrolled in a pregnancy study. The CDR3 runs from the conserved cysteine through the conserved F or W. D genes are given only for firm matches. Size values are once, few and many counts, or a class for expanded clones, and some rows have none.

>TRBD1|NA|TRBJ1-1|TRBV12-5
CASGPRDRGFPGTEAFF
TGTGCTAGTGGTCCCCGGGACAGGGGGTTTCCGGGCACTGAAGCTTTCTTT
>TRBD1|once|TRBJ1-2|TRBV2
CASSTPLRQGAEPF
TGTGCCAGCAGTACACCACTGCGACAGGGGGCTGAACCCTTC
>NA|NA|TRBJ2-5|TRBV4-3
CASSQDLTRAETQYF
TGCGCCAGCAGCCAAGATCTAACTAGGGCAGAGACCCAGTACTTC
>NA|NA|TRBJ1-1|TRBV6-6
CASIPDSMNTEAFF
TGTGCCAGCATTCCCGACAGTATGAACACTGAAGCTTTCTTT
>NA|once|TRBJ2-5|TRBV10-3
CAISESEETQYF
TGTGCCATCAGTGAGTCCGAAGAGACCCAGTACTTC
>TRBD1|NA|TRBJ1-4|TRBV6-6
CASSRRQGGWEKLFF
TGTGCCAGCAGTCGGAGACAGGGAGGTTGGGAAAAACTGTTTTTT
>TRBD1|NA|TRBJ2-7|TRBV19
CASSISGTEYEQYF
TGTGCCAGTAGTATCTCCGGGACAGAATACGAGCAGTACTTC
>NA|once|TRBJ2-5|TRBV7-6
CASSFSEAGETQYF
TGTGCCAGCAGCTTTAGCGAGGCGGGAGAGACCCAGTACTTC
>NA|NA|TRBJ2-3|TRBV7-6
CASSFRVGSADTQYF
TGTGCCAGCAGCTTTCGTGTAGGTTCAGCGGATACGCAGTATTTT
>NA|NA|TRBJ2-7|TRBV23-1
CASSQSCRDEQYF
TGCGCCAGCAGTCAATCGTGCCGGGACGAGCAGTACTTC
>TRBD1|NA|TRBJ2-2|TRBV14
CASSQVRGQNGELFF
TGTGCCAGCAGCCAAGTGAGGGGGCAGAACGGGGAGCTGTTTTTT
>TRBD1|NA|TRBJ2-5|TRBV6-1
CASSVGTVSQETQYF
TGTGCCAGCAGTGTAGGGACAGTCTCACAAGAGACCCAGTACTTC
>NA|NA|TRBJ1-5|TRBV18
CASSPEYSNQPQHF
TGTGCCAGCTCACCAGAGTATAGCAATCAGCCCCAGCATTTT
>NA|NA|TRBJ2-7|TRBV5-1
CASSHGHTYEQYF
TGCGCCAGCAGCCACGGTCATACCTACGAGCAGTACTTC
>NA|NA|TRBJ2-5|TRBV5-1
CASSQTGGGQETQYF
TGCGCCAGCAGCCAAACAGGGGGAGGGCAAGAGACCCAGTACTTC
>NA|NA|TRBJ2-6|TRBV7-2
CASSSTGTPSGANVLTF
TGTGCCAGCAGCTCCACAGGGACCCCCTCTGGGGCCAACGTCCTGACTTTC
>TRBD1|NA|TRBJ1-1|TRBV16
CASSLRQGSRSWTEAFF
TGTGCCAGCAGCCTACGACAGGGGTCGAGGAGTTGGACTGAAGCTTTCTTT
>NA|NA|TRBJ1-1|TRBV6-1
CASSVSAEIRAFF
TGTGCCAGCAGCGTTTCGGCGGAGATTCGGGCTTTCTTT
>TRBD1|NA|TRBJ2-2|TRBV7-9
CASSLRQGNTGELFF
TGTGCCAGCAGCTTACGACAGGGAAACACCGGGGAGCTGTTTTTT
>TRBD2|NA|TRBJ2-1|TRBV9
CASSGPTSESSYNEQFF
TGTGCCAGCAGCGGCCCGACTAGCGAGAGCTCCTACAATGAGCAGTTCTTC
>NA|NA|TRBJ1-1|TRBV10-3
CAIKASGGNTEAFF
TGTGCCATCAAAGCGTCCGGGGGAAACACTGAAGCTTTCTTT
>TRBD2|NA|TRBJ2-5|TRBV6-1
CASSEGLAGPETQYF
TGTGCCAGCAGTGAGGGACTAGCGGGGCCCGAGACCCAGTACTTC
>TRBD1|NA|TRBJ1-6|TRBV6-7
CARTGSYSPLHF
TGTGCTCGGACAGGTAGCTATTCACCCCTCCACTTT
>NA|NA|TRBJ2-1|TRBV6-4
CASSALMRGEQFF
TGTGCCAGCAGCGCCCTTATGCGGGGTGAGCAGTTCTTC
>NA|NA|TRBJ2-5|TRBV7-2
CASTPQVQETQYF
TGTGCCAGCACCCCTCAGGTCCAAGAGACCCAGTACTTC
>TRBD2|NA|TRBJ2-5|TRBV9
CASSVATSGGSEETQYF
TGTGCCAGCAGCGTAGCAACTAGCGGGGGGTCGGAAGAGACCCAGTACTTC
>NA|NA|TRBJ1-1|TRBV30
CAWSGPKGTEAFF
TGTGCCTGGAGTGGACCAAAGGGGACTGAAGCTTTCTTT
>TRBD1|NA|TRBJ2-7|TRBV7-2
CASLGQGFEQYF
TGTGCCAGCCTGGGACAGGGTTTCGAGCAGTACTTC
>NA|NA|TRBJ2-3|TRBV29-1
CSVVAIDTQYF
TGCAGCGTTGTCGCTATAGATACGCAGTATTTT
>NA|NA|TRBJ1-3|TRBV12-5
CASGVTPGIAGNTIYF
TGTGCTAGTGGTGTGACCCCAGGGATAGCTGGAAACACCATATATTTT
>NA|NA|TRBJ2-1|TRBV7-3
CASSLRVNRDPNEQFF
TGTGCCAGCAGCTTAAGGGTCAACAGGGACCCCAATGAGCAGTTCTTC
>NA|once|TRBJ2-1|TRBV25-1
CASSIGGVVNEQFF
TGTGCCAGCAGTATAGGGGGGGTGGTCAATGAGCAGTTCTTC
>TRBD2|NA|TRBJ2-7|TRBV4-3
CASSQDAGVYEQYF
TGCGCCAGCAGCCAAGATGCGGGGGTCTACGAGCAGTACTTC
>TRBD1|NA|TRBJ2-2|TRBV4-1
CASEDRDRGGTGELFF
TGCGCCAGCGAGGACCGGGACAGGGGGGGCACCGGGGAGCTGTTTTTT
>NA|NA|TRBJ2-7|TRBV6-4
CASSDQIQGEQYF
TGTGCCAGCAGTGACCAAATACAGGGCGAGCAGTACTTC
>NA|NA|TRBJ1-5|TRBV19
CASNPTGMGYQPQHF
TGTGCCAGTAATCCAACAGGGATGGGGTATCAGCCCCAGCATTTT